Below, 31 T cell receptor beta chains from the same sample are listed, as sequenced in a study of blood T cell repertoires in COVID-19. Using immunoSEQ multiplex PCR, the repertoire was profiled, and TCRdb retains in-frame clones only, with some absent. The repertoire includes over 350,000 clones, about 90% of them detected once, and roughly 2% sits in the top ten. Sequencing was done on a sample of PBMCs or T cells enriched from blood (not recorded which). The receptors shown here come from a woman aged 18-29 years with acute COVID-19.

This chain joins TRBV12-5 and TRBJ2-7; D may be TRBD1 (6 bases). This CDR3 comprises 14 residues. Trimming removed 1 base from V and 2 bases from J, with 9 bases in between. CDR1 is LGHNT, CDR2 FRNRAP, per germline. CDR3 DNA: TGTGCTAGTGGTTTGGCGGACAGCGCCTACGAGCAGTACTTC. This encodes CASGLADSAYEQYF.

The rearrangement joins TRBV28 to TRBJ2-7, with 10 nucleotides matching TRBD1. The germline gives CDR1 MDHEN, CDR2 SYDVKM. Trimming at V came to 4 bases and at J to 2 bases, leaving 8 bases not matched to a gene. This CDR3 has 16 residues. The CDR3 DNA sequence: TGTGCCAGCAGTTCGCCCGACAGGGGGCTTACCTACGAGCAGTACTTC. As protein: CASSSPDRGLTYEQYF.

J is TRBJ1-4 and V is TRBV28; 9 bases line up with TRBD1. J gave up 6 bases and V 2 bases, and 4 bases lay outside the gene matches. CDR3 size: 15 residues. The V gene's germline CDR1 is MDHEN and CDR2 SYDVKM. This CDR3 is CASSLGGTGYEKLFF. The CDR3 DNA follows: TGTGCCAGCAGTTTAGGCGGGACAGGGTATGAAAAACTGTTTTTT.

The DNA for the CDR3 is TGTGCCAGTAGTTTAGGACAGCCAAGCTCTGGGGCCAACGTCCTGACTTTC. Amino acid sequence: CASSLGQPSSGANVLTF. V usage is TRBV19 and J usage is TRBJ2-6; D may be TRBD1 (6 bases). Germline loops: CDR1 LNHDA, CDR2 SQIVND (reference sequence). Trimming took 5 bases from V and 0 from J, leaving 14 bases between them. The length of the CDR3 is 17 residues.

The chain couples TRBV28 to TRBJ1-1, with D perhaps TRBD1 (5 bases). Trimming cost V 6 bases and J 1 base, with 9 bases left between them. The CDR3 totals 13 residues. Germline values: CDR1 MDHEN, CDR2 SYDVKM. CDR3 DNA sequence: TGTGCCAGCAGCGACAGCTCGAACACTGAAGCTTTCTTT. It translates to CASSDSSNTEAFF.

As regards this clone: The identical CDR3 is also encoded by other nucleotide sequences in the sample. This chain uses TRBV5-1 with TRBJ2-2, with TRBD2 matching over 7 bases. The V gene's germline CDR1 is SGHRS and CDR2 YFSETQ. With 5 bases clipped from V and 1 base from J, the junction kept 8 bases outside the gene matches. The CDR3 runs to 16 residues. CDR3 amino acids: CASSLRLAENTGELFF. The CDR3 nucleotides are TGCGCCAGCAGTCTTAGACTAGCCGAGAACACCGGGGAGCTGTTTTTT.

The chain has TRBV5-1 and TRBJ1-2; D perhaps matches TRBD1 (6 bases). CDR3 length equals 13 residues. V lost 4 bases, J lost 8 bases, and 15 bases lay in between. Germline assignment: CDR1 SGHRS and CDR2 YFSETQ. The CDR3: CASSPSGHRGYTF. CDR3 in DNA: TGCGCCAGCAGCCCATCGGGACATAGGGGCTACACCTTC.

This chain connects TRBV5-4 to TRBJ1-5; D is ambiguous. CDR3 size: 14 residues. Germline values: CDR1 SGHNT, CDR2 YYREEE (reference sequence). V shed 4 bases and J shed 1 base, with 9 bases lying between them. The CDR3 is CASSRTGSNQPQHF. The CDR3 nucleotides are TGTGCCAGCAGCCGAACGGGGAGCAATCAGCCCCAGCATTTT.

CDR3 nucleotides: TGTGCCAGCAGTTCCCCGGACAGGGTTTCACCCCTCCACTTT. Protein: CASSSPDRVSPLHF. This chain connects TRBV27 to TRBJ1-6; 8 bases match TRBD1. The trim removed 4 bases at V and 9 bases at J, leaving 5 bases unmatched. This CDR3 contains 14 residues. Germline loops: CDR1 MNHEY, CDR2 SMNVEV (reference sequence).

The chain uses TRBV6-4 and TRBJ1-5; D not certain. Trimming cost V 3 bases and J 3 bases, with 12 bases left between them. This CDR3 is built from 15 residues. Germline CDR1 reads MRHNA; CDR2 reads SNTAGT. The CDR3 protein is CASSDTYGDNQPQHF. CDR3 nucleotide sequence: TGTGCCAGCAGTGATACGTACGGAGACAATCAGCCCCAGCATTTT.

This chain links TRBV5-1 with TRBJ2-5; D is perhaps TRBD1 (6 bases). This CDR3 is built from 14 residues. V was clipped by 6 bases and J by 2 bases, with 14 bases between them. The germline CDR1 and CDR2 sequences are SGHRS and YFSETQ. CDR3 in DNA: TGCGCCAGCAACAGGGACGGACGGCAAGAGACCCAGTACTTC. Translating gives CASNRDGRQETQYF. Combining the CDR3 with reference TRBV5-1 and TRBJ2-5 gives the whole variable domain KAGVTQTPRYLIKTRGQQVTLSCSPISGHRSVSWYQQTPGQGLQFLFEYFSETQRNKGNFPGRFSGRQFSNSRSEMNVSTLELGDSALYLCASNRDGRQETQYFGPGTRLLVL.

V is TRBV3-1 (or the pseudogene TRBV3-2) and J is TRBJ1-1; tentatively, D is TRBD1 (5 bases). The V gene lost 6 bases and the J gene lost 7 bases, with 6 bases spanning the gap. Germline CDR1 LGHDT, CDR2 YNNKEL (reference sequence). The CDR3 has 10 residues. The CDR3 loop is CASSDSEAFF. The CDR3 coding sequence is TGTGCCAGCAGTGACAGTGAAGCTTTCTTT.

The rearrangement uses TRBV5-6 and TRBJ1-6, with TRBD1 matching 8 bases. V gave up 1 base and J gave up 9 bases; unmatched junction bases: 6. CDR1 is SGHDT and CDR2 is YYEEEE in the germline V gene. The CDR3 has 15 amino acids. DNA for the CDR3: TGTGCCAGCAGCTTGCCCAGGGGGCAAGGTTCACCCCTCCACTTT. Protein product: CASSLPRGQGSPLHF.

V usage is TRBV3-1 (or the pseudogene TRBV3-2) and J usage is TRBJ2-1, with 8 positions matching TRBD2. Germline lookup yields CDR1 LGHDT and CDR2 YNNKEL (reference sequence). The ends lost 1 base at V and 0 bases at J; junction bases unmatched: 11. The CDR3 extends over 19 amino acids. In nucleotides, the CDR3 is TGTGCCAGCAGCCAAGTGTCGGGCGGGGGGCCGAGCTCCTACAATGAGCAGTTCTTC. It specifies CASSQVSGGGPSSYNEQFF.

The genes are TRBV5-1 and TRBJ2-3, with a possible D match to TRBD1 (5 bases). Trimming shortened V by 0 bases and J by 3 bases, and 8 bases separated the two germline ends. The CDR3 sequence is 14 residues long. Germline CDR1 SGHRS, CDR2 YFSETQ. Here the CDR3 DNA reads TGCGCCAGCAGCTTGGCCGCAGGGACAGATACGCAGTATTTT. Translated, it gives CASSLAAGTDTQYF.

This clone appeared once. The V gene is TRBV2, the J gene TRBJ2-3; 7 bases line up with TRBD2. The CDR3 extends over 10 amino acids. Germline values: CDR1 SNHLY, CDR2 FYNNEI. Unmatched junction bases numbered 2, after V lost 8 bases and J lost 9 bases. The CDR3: CASQAGTQYF. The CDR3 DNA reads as TGTGCCAGCCAAGCGGGGACGCAGTATTTT.

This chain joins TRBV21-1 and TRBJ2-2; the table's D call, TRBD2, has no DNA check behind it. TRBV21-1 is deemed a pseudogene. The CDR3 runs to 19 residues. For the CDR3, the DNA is TGTGCCAGCAGCAAAGCGGCTAGCGGGACCCTGCTGAACACCGGGGAGCTGTTTTTT. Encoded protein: CASSKAASGTLLNTGELFF.

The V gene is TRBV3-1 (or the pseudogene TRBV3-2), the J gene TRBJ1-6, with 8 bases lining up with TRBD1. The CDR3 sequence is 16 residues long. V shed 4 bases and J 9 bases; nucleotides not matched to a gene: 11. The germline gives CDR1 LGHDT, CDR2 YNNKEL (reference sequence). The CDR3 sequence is CASSPEDREEISPLHF. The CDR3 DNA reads TGTGCCAGCAGCCCCGAGGACAGGGAGGAAATTTCACCCCTCCACTTT.

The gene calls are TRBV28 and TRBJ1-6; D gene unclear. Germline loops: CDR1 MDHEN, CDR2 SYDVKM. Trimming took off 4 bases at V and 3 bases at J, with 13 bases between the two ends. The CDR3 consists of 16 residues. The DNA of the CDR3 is TGTGCCAGCAGTTCCTTGCTCGGACTCTATAATTCACCCCTCCACTTT. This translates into CASSSLLGLYNSPLHF.

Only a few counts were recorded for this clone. Here the CDR3 DNA reads TGTGCCAGCAATTTAGGGAGTGGCTACACCTTC. This gives the protein CASNLGSGYTF. V usage is TRBV2 and J usage is TRBJ1-2; D not resolved. V lost 7 bases and J lost 7, with 10 bases in between. This CDR3 is 11 amino acids long. Germline CDR1 and CDR2: SNHLY and FYNNEI.

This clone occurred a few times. The CDR3 reads CASRLRQGATEAFF. CDR3 DNA: TGTGCCAGCAGACTAAGACAGGGGGCGACTGAAGCTTTCTTT. The gene calls are TRBV28 and TRBJ1-1; 10 nucleotides line up with TRBD1. With V trimmed by 6 bases and J by 5 bases, 6 bases remained unmatched. Germline assignment: CDR1 MDHEN and CDR2 SYDVKM. The CDR3 length is 14 residues. Drawing the rest from reference TRBV28 and TRBJ1-1, the complete variable domain is DVKVTQSSRYLVKRTGEKVFLECVQDMDHENMFWYRQDPGLGLRLIYFSYDVKMKEKGDIPEGYSVSREKKERFSLILESASTNQTSMYLCASRLRQGATEAFFGQGTRLTVV.

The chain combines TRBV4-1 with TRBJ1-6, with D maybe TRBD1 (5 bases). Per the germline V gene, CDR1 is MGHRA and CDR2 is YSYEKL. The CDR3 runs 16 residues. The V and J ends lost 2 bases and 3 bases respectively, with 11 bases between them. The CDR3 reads CASSQRRGNYNSPLHF. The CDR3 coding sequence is TGCGCCAGCAGCCAAAGGAGGGGAAACTATAATTCACCCCTCCACTTT.

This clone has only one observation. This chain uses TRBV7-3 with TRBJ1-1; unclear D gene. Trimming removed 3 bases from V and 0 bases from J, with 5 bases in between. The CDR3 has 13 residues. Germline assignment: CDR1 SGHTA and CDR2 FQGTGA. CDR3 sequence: CASSFTVNTEAFF. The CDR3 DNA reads TGTGCCAGCAGCTTTACAGTGAACACTGAAGCTTTCTTT.

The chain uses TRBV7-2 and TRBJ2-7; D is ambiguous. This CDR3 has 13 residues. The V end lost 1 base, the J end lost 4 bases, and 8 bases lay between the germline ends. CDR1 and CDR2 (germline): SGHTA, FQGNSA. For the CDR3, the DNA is TGTGCCAGCAGCTTAGAAGAGACTTACGAGCAGTACTTC. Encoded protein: CASSLEETYEQYF.

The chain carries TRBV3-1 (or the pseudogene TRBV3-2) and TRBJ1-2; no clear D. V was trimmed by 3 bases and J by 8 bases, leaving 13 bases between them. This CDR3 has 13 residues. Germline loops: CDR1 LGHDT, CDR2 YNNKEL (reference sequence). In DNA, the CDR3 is TGTGCCAGCAGCCAGGACTGGTTCTGGGGCTACACCTTC. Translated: CASSQDWFWGYTF.

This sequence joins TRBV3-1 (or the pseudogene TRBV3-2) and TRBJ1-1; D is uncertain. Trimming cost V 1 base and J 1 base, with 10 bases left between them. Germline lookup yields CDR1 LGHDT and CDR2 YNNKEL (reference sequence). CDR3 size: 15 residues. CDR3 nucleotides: TGTGCCAGCAGCCAAGGGGCCCCAACGAACACTGAAGCTTTCTTT. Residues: CASSQGAPTNTEAFF.

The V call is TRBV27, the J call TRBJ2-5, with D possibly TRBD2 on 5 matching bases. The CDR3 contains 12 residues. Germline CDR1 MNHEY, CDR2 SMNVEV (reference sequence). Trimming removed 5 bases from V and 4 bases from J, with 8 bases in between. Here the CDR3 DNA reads TGTGCCAGCAGTCACGAGGGAGAGACCCAGTACTTC. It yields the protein CASSHEGETQYF.

The CDR3 spells CASSQSLAGGSSYEQYF. The DNA for the CDR3 is TGTGCCAGCAGCCAGTCTCTAGCGGGGGGCAGCTCCTACGAGCAGTACTTC. The J gene is TRBJ2-7, the V gene TRBV5-5; 11 positions agree with TRBD2. V lost 4 bases to trimming and J lost 0 bases; unmatched junction nucleotides: 9. Germline CDR1 is SGHKS and CDR2 is YYEKEE (reference sequence). The CDR3 has 17 residues.

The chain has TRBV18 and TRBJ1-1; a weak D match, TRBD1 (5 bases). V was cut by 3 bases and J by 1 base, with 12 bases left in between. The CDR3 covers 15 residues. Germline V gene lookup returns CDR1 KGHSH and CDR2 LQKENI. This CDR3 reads CASSPETAGNTEAFF. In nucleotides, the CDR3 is TGTGCCAGCTCACCGGAGACAGCGGGGAACACTGAAGCTTTCTTT.

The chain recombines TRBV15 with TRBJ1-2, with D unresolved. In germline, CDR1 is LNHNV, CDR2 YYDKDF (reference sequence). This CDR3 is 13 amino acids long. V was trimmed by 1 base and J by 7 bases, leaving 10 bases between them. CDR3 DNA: TGTGCCACCAGCAGAGCTAGACGTGGTGGCTACACCTTC. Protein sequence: CATSRARRGGYTF.

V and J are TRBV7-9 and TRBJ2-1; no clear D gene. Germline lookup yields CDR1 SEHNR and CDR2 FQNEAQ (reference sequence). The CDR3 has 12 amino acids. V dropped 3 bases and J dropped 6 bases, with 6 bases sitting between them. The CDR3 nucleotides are TGTGCCAGCAGCTTTGTCGGCAATGAGCAGTTCTTC. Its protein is CASSFVGNEQFF.